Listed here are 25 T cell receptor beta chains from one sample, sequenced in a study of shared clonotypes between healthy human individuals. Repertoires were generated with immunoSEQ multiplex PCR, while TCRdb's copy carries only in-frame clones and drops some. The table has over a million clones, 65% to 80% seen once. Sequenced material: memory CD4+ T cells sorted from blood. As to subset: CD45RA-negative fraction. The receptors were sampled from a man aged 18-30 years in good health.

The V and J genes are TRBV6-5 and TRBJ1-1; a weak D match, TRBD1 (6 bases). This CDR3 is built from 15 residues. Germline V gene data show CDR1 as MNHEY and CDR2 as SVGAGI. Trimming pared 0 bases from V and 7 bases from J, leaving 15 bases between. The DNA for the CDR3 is TGTGCCAGCAGTTACTCGAGGAGGGGGAAGGGTGAAGCTTTCTTT. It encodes CASSYSRRGKGEAFF.

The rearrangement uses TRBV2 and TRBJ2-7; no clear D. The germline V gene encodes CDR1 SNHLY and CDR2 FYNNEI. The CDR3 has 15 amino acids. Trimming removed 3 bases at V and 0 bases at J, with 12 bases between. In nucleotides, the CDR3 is TGTGCCAGCAGTGACACCGGAAGGAGCTCCTACGAGCAGTACTTC. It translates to CASSDTGRSSYEQYF. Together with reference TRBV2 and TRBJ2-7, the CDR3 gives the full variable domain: EPEVTQTPSHQVTQMGQEVILRCVPISNHLYFYWYRQILGQKVEFLVSFYNNEISEKSEIFDDQFSVERPDGSNFTLKIRSTKLEDSAMYFCASSDTGRSSYEQYFGPGTRLTVT.

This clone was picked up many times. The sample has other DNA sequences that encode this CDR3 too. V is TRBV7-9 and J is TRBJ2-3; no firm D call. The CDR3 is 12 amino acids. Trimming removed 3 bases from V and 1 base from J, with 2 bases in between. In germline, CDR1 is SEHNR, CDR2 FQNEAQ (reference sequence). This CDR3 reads CASSFGTDTQYF. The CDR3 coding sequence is TGTGCCAGCAGCTTTGGCACAGATACGCAGTATTTT.

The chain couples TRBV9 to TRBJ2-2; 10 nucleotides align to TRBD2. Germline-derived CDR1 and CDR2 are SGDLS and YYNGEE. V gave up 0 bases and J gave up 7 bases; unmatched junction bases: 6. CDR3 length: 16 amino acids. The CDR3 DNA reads TGTGCCAGCAGCGTAGACGAGCGGGAGGGCCACGGGGAGCTGTTTTTT. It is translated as CASSVDEREGHGELFF.

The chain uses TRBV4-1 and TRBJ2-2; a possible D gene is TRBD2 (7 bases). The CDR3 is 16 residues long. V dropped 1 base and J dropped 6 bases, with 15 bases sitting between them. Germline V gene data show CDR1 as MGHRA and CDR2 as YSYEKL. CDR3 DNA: TGCGCCAGCAGCCAAGGTCGAAGGGGGGGATCCGGGGAGCTGTTTTTT. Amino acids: CASSQGRRGGSGELFF.

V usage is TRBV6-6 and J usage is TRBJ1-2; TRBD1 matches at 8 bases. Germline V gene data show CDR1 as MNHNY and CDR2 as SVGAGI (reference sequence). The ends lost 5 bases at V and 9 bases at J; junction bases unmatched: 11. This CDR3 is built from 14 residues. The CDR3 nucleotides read TGTGCCAGCAGTATTCGACAGGGGCCTCGGAGCTACACCTTC. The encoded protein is CASSIRQGPRSYTF.

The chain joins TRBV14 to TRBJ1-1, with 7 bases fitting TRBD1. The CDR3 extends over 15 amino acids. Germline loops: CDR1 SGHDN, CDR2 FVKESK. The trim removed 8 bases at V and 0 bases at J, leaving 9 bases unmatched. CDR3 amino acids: CASRGTETMNTEAFF. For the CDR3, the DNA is TGTGCCAGCCGCGGGACAGAAACCATGAACACTGAAGCTTTCTTT.

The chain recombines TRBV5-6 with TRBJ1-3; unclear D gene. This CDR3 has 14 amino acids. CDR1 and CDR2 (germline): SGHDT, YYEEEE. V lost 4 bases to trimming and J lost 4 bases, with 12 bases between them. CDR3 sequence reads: CASSRGPAGNTIYF. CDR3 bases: TGTGCCAGCAGCCGTGGACCTGCCGGAAACACCATATATTTT.

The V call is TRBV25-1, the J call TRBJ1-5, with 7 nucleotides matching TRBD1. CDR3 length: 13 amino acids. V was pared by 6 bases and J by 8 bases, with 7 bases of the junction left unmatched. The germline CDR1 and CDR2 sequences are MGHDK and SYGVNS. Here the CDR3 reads CASSLTGREPQHF. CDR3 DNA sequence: TGTGCCAGCAGCTTGACAGGGAGGGAGCCCCAGCATTTT.

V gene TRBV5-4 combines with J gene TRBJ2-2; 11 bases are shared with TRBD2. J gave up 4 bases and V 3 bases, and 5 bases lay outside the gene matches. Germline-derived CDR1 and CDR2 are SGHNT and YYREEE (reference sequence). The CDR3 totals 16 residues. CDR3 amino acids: CASSSETSGATGELFF. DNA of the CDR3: TGTGCCAGCAGCTCGGAGACTAGCGGGGCCACCGGGGAGCTGTTTTTT.

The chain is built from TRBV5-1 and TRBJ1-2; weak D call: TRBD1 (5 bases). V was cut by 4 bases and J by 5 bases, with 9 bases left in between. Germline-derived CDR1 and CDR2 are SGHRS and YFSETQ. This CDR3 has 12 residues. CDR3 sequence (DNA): TGCGCCAGCAGCGAGGGACGGTATGGCTACACCTTC. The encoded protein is CASSEGRYGYTF.

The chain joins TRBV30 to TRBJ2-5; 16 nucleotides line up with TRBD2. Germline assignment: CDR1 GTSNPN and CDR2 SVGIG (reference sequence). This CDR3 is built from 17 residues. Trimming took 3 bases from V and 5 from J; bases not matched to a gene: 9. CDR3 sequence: CAWSLGTSGRAQETQYF. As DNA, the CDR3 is TGTGCCTGGAGCCTGGGGACTAGCGGGAGGGCCCAGGAGACCCAGTACTTC. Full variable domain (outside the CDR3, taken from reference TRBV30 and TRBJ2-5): SQTIHQWPATLVQPVGSPLSLECTVEGTSNPNLYWYRQAAGRGLQLLFYSVGIGQISSEVPQNLSASRPQDRQFILSSKKLLLSDSGFYLCAWSLGTSGRAQETQYFGPGTRLLVL.

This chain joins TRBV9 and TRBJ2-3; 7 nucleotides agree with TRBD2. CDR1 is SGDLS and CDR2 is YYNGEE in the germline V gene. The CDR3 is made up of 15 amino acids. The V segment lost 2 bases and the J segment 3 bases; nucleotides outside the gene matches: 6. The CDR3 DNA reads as TGTGCCAGCAGCGTCCGGGGACTATCTACAGATACGCAGTATTTT. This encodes CASSVRGLSTDTQYF.

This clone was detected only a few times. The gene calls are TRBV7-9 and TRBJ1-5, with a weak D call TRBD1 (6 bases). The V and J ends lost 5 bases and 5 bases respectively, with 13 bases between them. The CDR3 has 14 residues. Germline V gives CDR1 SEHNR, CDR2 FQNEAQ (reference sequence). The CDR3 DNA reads TGTGCCAGCAGCCAAGACAGGTACGATCAGCCCCAGCATTTT. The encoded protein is CASSQDRYDQPQHF.

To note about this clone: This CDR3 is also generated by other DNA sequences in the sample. The CDR3 is CASSLAGGTYNEQFF. In DNA, the CDR3 is TGTGCCAGCAGCTTGGCTGGGGGCACCTACAATGAGCAGTTCTTC. The rearrangement joins TRBV5-4 to TRBJ2-1; a weak D match, TRBD1 (6 bases). The CDR3 has 15 residues. Trimming removed 0 bases at V and 2 bases at J, with 9 bases between. Germline V gene sequence: CDR1 SGHNT, CDR2 YYREEE (reference sequence).

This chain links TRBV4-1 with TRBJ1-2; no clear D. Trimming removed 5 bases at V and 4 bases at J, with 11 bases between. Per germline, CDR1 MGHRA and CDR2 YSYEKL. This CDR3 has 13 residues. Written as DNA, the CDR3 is TGCGCCAGCAGCAGCGGTCTCTCCTATGGCTACACCTTC. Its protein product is CASSSGLSYGYTF.

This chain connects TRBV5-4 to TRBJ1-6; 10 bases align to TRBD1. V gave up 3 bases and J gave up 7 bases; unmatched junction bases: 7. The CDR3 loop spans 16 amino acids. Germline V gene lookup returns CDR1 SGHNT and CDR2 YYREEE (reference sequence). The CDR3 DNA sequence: TGTGCCAGCAGCTCAGGCCGGGACAGGGGCAATTCACCCCTCCACTTT. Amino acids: CASSSGRDRGNSPLHF.

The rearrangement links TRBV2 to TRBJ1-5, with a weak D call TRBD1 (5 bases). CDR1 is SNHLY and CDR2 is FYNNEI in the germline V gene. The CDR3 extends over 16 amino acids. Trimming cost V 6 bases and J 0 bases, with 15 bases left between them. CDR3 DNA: TGTGCCAGCAGGGCGGGACCGGGACTTAGCAATCAGCCCCAGCATTTT. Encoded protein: CASRAGPGLSNQPQHF.

The CDR3 loop is CASSCKHKRRNQPQHF. DNA of the CDR3: TGTGCCAGCAGCTGTAAGCATAAGAGGCGCAATCAGCCCCAGCATTTT. The J gene is TRBJ1-5, the V gene TRBV11-3; D uncertain. The CDR3 extends over 16 amino acids. Germline CDR1 SGHNT, CDR2 YENEEA. Trimming stripped 4 bases from V and 2 bases from J, with 15 bases between.

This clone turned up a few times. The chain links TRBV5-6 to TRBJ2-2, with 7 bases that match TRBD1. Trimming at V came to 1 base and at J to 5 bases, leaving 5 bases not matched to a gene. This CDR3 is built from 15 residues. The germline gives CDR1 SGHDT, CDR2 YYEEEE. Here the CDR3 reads CASSLTAGGTGELFF. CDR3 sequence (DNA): TGTGCCAGCAGCTTGACGGCAGGGGGAACCGGGGAGCTGTTTTTT.

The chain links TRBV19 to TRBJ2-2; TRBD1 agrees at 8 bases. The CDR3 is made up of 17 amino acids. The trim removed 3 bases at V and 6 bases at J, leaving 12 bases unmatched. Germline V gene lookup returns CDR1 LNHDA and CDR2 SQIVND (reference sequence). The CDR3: CASSISSGQGYAGELFF. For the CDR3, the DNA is TGTGCCAGTAGTATTTCTTCTGGACAGGGTTATGCCGGGGAGCTGTTTTTT. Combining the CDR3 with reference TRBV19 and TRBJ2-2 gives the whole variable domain DGGITQSPKYLFRKEGQNVTLSCEQNLNHDAMYWYRQDPGQGLRLIYYSQIVNDFQKGDIAEGYSVSREKKESFPLTVTSAQKNPTAFYLCASSISSGQGYAGELFFGEGSRLTVL.

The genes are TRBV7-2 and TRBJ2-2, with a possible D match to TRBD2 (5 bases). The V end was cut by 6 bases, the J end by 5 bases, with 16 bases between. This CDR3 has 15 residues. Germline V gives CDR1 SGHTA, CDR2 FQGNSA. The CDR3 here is CASSKTGIRTGELFF. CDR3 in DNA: TGTGCCAGCAGTAAAACGGGAATAAGAACCGGGGAGCTGTTTTTT.

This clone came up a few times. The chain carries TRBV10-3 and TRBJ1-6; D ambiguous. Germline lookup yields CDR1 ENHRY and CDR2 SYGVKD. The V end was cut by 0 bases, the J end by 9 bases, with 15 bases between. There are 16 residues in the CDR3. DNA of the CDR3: TGTGCCATCAGTGAGTCGACCGGATCGAATGGTTCACCCCTCCACTTT. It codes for CAISESTGSNGSPLHF.

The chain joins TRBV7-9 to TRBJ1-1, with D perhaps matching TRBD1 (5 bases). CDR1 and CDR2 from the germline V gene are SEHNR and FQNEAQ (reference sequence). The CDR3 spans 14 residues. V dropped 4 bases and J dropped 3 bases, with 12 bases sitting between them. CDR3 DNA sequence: TGTGCCAGCAGCTCAGCGGGGGGAGACACTGAAGCTTTCTTT. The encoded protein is CASSSAGGDTEAFF.

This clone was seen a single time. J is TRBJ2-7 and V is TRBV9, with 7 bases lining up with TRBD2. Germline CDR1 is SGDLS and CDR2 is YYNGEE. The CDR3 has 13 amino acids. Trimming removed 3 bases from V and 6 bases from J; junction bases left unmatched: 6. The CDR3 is CASSARLAGEQYF. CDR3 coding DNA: TGTGCCAGCAGCGCACGACTAGCCGGCGAGCAGTACTTC. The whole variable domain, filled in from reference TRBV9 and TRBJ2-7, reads DSGVTQTPKHLITATGQRVTLRCSPRSGDLSVYWYQQSLDQGLQFLIQYYNGEERAKGNILERFSAQQFPDLHSELNLSSLELGDSALYFCASSARLAGEQYFGPGTRLTVT.